This T cell receptor beta chain emerged from a study of blood T cells in healthy people across ages. Study overall: Capture via template switching afforded approximately one barcoded beta molecule per two T cells.

The second PCR ran about 6 to 11 cycles with a sample-barcoded 5' primer and J-beta primers. The study obtained at least 2.5 million CDR3-containing paired-end reads from every sample. TCRdb reprocessed the 5' RACE reads with MiXCR, giving one entry per CDR3 protein. In the table there are some 1,800,000 distinct CDR3 sequences, 30% to 40% of which are singletons. Healthy Caucasians from Russia aged roughly 6 to 95 served as donors. Study results and caveats: There were more naive CD4+ cells and higher diversity in long-lived donors than in aged donors.

Germline assignment: CDR1 SGHDN and CDR2 FVKESK. This CDR3 has 12 amino acids. Comment on this clonotype: Its cognate antigen is unknown. Sequence at one end of the junction differs from germline and may be a read error.

The chain links TRBV14 to TRBJ1-2; D is uncertain. Sequenced: blood. The sequence came from a human donor in good health. The CDR3 sequence is CANSPQMGGYTF. The CDR3 coding sequence is TGTGCCAACAGCCCCCAAATGGGTGGCTACACCTTC.